These 26 T cell receptor beta chains were all obtained from the same sample, sequenced in a study of PD-1 blockade in classical Hodgkin lymphoma. Time point reported: cycle 4 day 1 (C4D1), after five to seven weeks of nivolumab. Each patient's relapse followed autologous stem cell transplantation, and brentuximab vedotin exposure varied. Produced via immunoSEQ multiplex PCR; TCRdb's table is partial and in-frame only. Altogether 90,000 or so clones are present, about 77% being singletons, with the ten largest covering less than 10%. Here the sequenced sample was peripheral blood mononuclear cells (PBMCs), taken before the fourth cycle of nivolumab. These TCRs come from a human donor with classical Hodgkin lymphoma.

CDR3 amino acids: CASSLPGQGNYGYTF. The CDR3 region has the DNA TGTGCCAGCAGCTTGCCGGGACAGGGGAACTATGGCTACACCTTC. The chain uses TRBV7-9 and TRBJ1-2, with 10 positions matching TRBD1. CDR1 is SEHNR and CDR2 is FQNEAQ in the germline V gene (reference sequence). Trimming cost V 3 bases and J 2 bases; bases outside gene matches: 3. The CDR3 loop spans 15 amino acids. The whole variable domain, remainder taken from reference TRBV7-9 and TRBJ1-2, is DTGVSQNPRHKITKRGQNVTFRCDPISEHNRLYWYRQTLGQGPEFLTYFQNEAQLEKSRLLSDRFSAERPKGSFSTLEIQRTEQGDSAMYLCASSLPGQGNYGYTFGSGTRLTVV.

This clone was counted between two and nine times. The V and J genes are TRBV6-5 and TRBJ1-2; D remains unclear. This CDR3 comprises 11 residues. Germline V CDR1 and CDR2: MNHEY, SVGAGI. V was trimmed by 4 bases and J by 8 bases, leaving 8 bases between them. Written as DNA, the CDR3 is TGTGCCAGCAGTTCGACCGGGGGCTACACCTTC. Translation: CASSSTGGYTF.

V usage is TRBV6-1 and J usage is TRBJ1-6; possibly TRBD1 for D (6 bases). CDR3 length: 16 residues. Trimming removed 2 bases at V and 5 bases at J, with 13 bases between. Per the germline V gene, CDR1 is MNHNS and CDR2 is SASEGT. CDR3 residues: CASSEIPAGDNSPLHF. The CDR3 bases are TGTGCCAGCAGTGAAATCCCGGCAGGGGATAATTCACCCCTCCACTTT.

The rearrangement joins TRBV6-1 to TRBJ2-7; possibly TRBD2 for D (6 bases). The V gene's germline CDR1 is MNHNS and CDR2 SASEGT. V gave up 4 bases and J gave up 1 base, with 17 bases separating them. This CDR3 contains 16 residues. The CDR3 spells CASSAIWRDRSYEQYF. In nucleotides, the CDR3 is TGTGCCAGCAGTGCCATTTGGCGGGACCGTTCCTACGAGCAGTACTTC.

This chain uses TRBV5-5 with TRBJ1-1; the D gene is possibly TRBD1 (6 bases). The V end lost 3 bases, the J end lost 2 bases, and 11 bases lay between the germline ends. Germline V gene sequence: CDR1 SGHKS, CDR2 YYEKEE (reference sequence). There are 14 residues in the CDR3. CDR3: CASSYRVGNTEAFF. The DNA of the CDR3 is TGTGCCAGCAGCTACAGGGTTGGCAACACTGAAGCTTTCTTT. Drawing the rest from reference TRBV5-5 and TRBJ1-1, the complete variable domain is DAGVTQSPTHLIKTRGQQVTLRCSPISGHKSVSWYQQVLGQGPQFIFQYYEKEERGRGNFPDRFSARQFPNYSSELNVNALLLGDSALYLCASSYRVGNTEAFFGQGTRLTVV.

This clone was observed a single time. The rearrangement uses TRBV7-9 and TRBJ1-4, with 7 bases that match TRBD1. The CDR3 length is 14 residues. Germline-derived CDR1 and CDR2 are SEHNR and FQNEAQ (reference sequence). With V trimmed by 5 bases and J by 10 bases, 10 bases remained unmatched. The CDR3 reads CASSLSDRAIKLFF. CDR3 coding DNA: TGTGCCAGCAGCCTGTCCGACAGGGCAATAAAACTGTTTTTT.

This clone was counted between two and nine times. V is TRBV10-2 and J is TRBJ2-3; 15 nucleotides match TRBD2. The CDR3 consists of 16 residues. CDR1 is WSHSY and CDR2 is SAAADI in the germline V gene. V was pared by 7 bases and J by 5 bases, with 7 bases of the junction left unmatched. For the CDR3, the DNA is TGCGCCAGCAATGCGGGACTAGCGGGAGGAATAGATACGCAGTATTTT. The encoded protein is CASNAGLAGGIDTQYF.

The chain uses TRBV13 and TRBJ2-1; D unresolved. The CDR3 spans 13 residues. Germline loops: CDR1 PRHDT, CDR2 FYEKMQ (reference sequence). V was cut by 1 base and J by 6 bases, with 7 bases left in between. In nucleotides, the CDR3 is TGTGCCAGCAGCTTAGTACAGCTCAATGAGCAGTTCTTC. Its protein product is CASSLVQLNEQFF. Supplemented by reference TRBV13 and TRBJ2-1, the full variable domain reads AAGVIQSPRHLIKEKRETATLKCYPIPRHDTVYWYQQGPGQDPQFLISFYEKMQSDKGSIPDRFSAQQFSDYHSELNMSSLELGDSALYFCASSLVQLNEQFFGPGTRLTVL.

The chain carries TRBV4-2 and TRBJ1-1, with TRBD1 identical over 8 bases. Germline trimming cut 7 bases from V and 7 bases from J; bases unmatched to any gene: 11. Looked up from germline, CDR1 is LGHNA and CDR2 is YNFKEQ. This CDR3 contains 14 residues. The CDR3 DNA follows: TGTGCCAGCAACGAGGCCGGGACAGGCCTTGAAGCTTTCTTT. This sequence encodes CASNEAGTGLEAFF.

This clone was found once. The rearrangement joins TRBV5-4 to TRBJ1-2, with D uncertain. Germline V gene data show CDR1 as SGHNT and CDR2 as YYREEE (reference sequence). The CDR3 is made up of 15 amino acids. V was cut by 0 bases and J by 1 base, with 10 bases left in between. CDR3 bases: TGTGCCAGCAGCTTGGCCCAGGTTCTTAACTATGGCTACACCTTC. This sequence encodes CASSLAQVLNYGYTF.

V and J are TRBV2 and TRBJ2-4; D is possibly TRBD2 (6 bases). The CDR3 has 16 amino acids. Germline V CDR1 and CDR2: SNHLY, FYNNEI. V gave up 0 bases and J gave up 6 bases, with 15 bases separating them. CDR3 nucleotides: TGTGCCAGCAGTGAAGCGGGGAAGGTCGGGGGAAACATTCAGTACTTC. It codes for CASSEAGKVGGNIQYF.

The chain is built from TRBV11-2 and TRBJ2-7, with a possible D match to TRBD2 (6 bases). The length of the CDR3 is 14 residues. Germline V CDR1 and CDR2: SGHAT, FQNNGV. V was shortened by 1 base and J by 5 bases, with 12 bases between the two germline ends. The CDR3 here is CASSLGSGGDEQYF. CDR3 bases: TGTGCCAGCAGCTTAGGGTCAGGAGGGGACGAGCAGTACTTC.

V and J are TRBV11-2 and TRBJ2-5, with TRBD2 identical over 8 bases. Germline CDR1 and CDR2: SGHAT and FQNNGV. This CDR3 spans 13 amino acids. With 4 bases clipped from V and 5 bases from J, the junction kept 3 bases outside the gene matches. Here the CDR3 DNA reads TGTGCCAGCAGCTCGACTAGCGTTGAGACCCAGTACTTC. This gives the protein CASSSTSVETQYF.

The J gene is TRBJ2-7, the V gene TRBV19, with D uncertain. The CDR3 spans 12 residues. The ends were cut back, 3 bases at V and 4 bases at J, with 7 bases in the middle. CDR1 is LNHDA, CDR2 SQIVND, per germline (reference sequence). CDR3 coding DNA: TGTGCCAGTAGTATCCCGTCGTACGAGCAGTACTTC. It specifies CASSIPSYEQYF.

The table lists this clone with a few counts. The chain combines TRBV11-2 with TRBJ1-1; no clear D. Germline V gene lookup returns CDR1 SGHAT and CDR2 FQNNGV. Trimming stripped 1 base from V and 2 bases from J, with 5 bases between. The CDR3 contains 13 residues. The CDR3 region has the DNA TGTGCCAGCAGCTTAGGTAGAAACACTGAAGCTTTCTTT. Translating gives CASSLGRNTEAFF.

The chain carries TRBV2 and TRBJ1-1, with D tentatively TRBD1 (6 bases). V was trimmed by 8 bases and J by 0 bases, leaving 16 bases between them. CDR1 and CDR2 from the germline V gene are SNHLY and FYNNEI. This CDR3 has 15 amino acids. The CDR3 loop is CASGLGAVMNTEAFF. CDR3 coding DNA: TGTGCCAGCGGATTGGGGGCGGTTATGAACACTGAAGCTTTCTTT.

This chain connects TRBV9 to TRBJ2-1; D tentatively reads TRBD1 or TRBD2 (6 bases each). The CDR3 length is 17 residues. Between the trimmed V and J ends, which lost 4 bases and 0 bases, there was a span of 17 bases. The germline gives CDR1 SGDLS, CDR2 YYNGEE. The CDR3 protein is CASSRTAGLSSYNEQFF. Written as DNA, the CDR3 is TGTGCCAGCAGCCGGACAGCGGGTTTGAGCTCCTACAATGAGCAGTTCTTC.

There are a few counts of this clone. The genes are TRBV2 and TRBJ1-2, with a weak D call TRBD1 (6 bases). The CDR3 has 14 residues. Germline CDR1 SNHLY, CDR2 FYNNEI. The V and J ends lost 1 base and 5 bases respectively, with 11 bases between them. CDR3 sequence (DNA): TGTGCCAGCAGTGAAGGGACAGCGCTGTATGGCTACACCTTC. This gives the protein CASSEGTALYGYTF.

This clone was observed a handful of times. This chain joins TRBV10-3 and TRBJ2-5, with no clear D. In germline, CDR1 is ENHRY, CDR2 SYGVKD. The CDR3 is 13 amino acids. V lost 0 bases and J 4 bases, leaving 6 bases between the germline ends. CDR3: CAISESGLETQYF. CDR3 DNA sequence: TGTGCCATCAGTGAGTCAGGGTTAGAGACCCAGTACTTC.

This clone has just one count. The rearrangement joins TRBV15 to TRBJ1-5, with TRBD1 as a possible D gene (5 bases). V was shortened by 1 base and J by 7 bases, with 8 bases between the two germline ends. CDR1 and CDR2 (germline): LNHNV, YYDKDF (reference sequence). The CDR3 runs to 13 residues. The chain's CDR3 is CATSRVGGQPQHF. For the CDR3, the DNA is TGTGCCACCAGCAGAGTTGGGGGACAGCCCCAGCATTTT.

The chain is built from TRBV7-6 and TRBJ2-3; D possibly corresponds to TRBD2 (7 bases). The germline gives CDR1 SGHVS, CDR2 FNYEAQ. Trimming took 4 bases from V and 1 from J, leaving 9 bases between them. The CDR3 has 14 residues. The CDR3 DNA reads TGTGCCAGCAGCTCGGGGGGCGGCACAGATACGCAGTATTTT. Residues: CASSSGGGTDTQYF.

This chain connects TRBV2 to TRBJ1-6; D not certain. Germline V gene data show CDR1 as SNHLY and CDR2 as FYNNEI. This CDR3 region has 15 residues. V gave up 3 bases and J gave up 6 bases, with 12 bases separating them. The CDR3 spells CASSDLLEVNSPLHF. In nucleotides, the CDR3 is TGTGCCAGCAGTGATCTTCTTGAGGTTAATTCACCCCTCCACTTT.

The chain has TRBV5-4 and TRBJ1-4; 10 bases line up with TRBD1. The CDR3 extends over 15 amino acids. Germline CDR1 reads SGHNT; CDR2 reads YYREEE (reference sequence). V dropped 3 bases and J dropped 5; count of bases not matched to a gene: 4. This CDR3 reads CASSSSGQGNEKLFF. DNA for the CDR3: TGTGCCAGCAGCTCCTCGGGACAGGGGAATGAAAAACTGTTTTTT.

The chain carries TRBV11-3 and TRBJ2-2; D not certain. There are 12 residues in the CDR3. Germline assignment: CDR1 SGHNT and CDR2 YENEEA. The ends were cut back, 3 bases at V and 6 bases at J, with 5 bases in the middle. DNA for the CDR3: TGTGCCAGCAGCTTTACACCCGGGGAGCTGTTTTTT. Protein product: CASSFTPGELFF.

This sequence joins TRBV28 and TRBJ2-7; D might be TRBD1 or TRBD2, each matching 5 bases. This CDR3 comprises 15 residues. V lost 2 bases and J 5 bases, leaving 16 bases between the germline ends. Germline assignment: CDR1 MDHEN and CDR2 SYDVKM. The CDR3 sequence: CASSLSSGTLHEQYF. CDR3 sequence (DNA): TGTGCCAGCAGTTTAAGTAGTGGGACCCTCCACGAGCAGTACTTC. Full variable domain (rest looked up from reference TRBV28 and TRBJ2-7): DVKVTQSSRYLVKRTGEKVFLECVQDMDHENMFWYRQDPGLGLRLIYFSYDVKMKEKGDIPEGYSVSREKKERFSLILESASTNQTSMYLCASSLSSGTLHEQYFGPGTRLTVT.

The sample holds a few counts of this clone. The chain carries TRBV28 and TRBJ1-2, with 7 bases lining up with TRBD1. The CDR3 runs to 16 residues. Germline trimming cut 3 bases from V and 6 bases from J; bases unmatched to any gene: 13. CDR1 and CDR2 from the germline V gene are MDHEN and SYDVKM. CDR3 coding DNA: TGTGCCAGCAGTTTGGTTCGGGACAGTGATTGGGATGGCTACACCTTC. Amino acids: CASSLVRDSDWDGYTF.